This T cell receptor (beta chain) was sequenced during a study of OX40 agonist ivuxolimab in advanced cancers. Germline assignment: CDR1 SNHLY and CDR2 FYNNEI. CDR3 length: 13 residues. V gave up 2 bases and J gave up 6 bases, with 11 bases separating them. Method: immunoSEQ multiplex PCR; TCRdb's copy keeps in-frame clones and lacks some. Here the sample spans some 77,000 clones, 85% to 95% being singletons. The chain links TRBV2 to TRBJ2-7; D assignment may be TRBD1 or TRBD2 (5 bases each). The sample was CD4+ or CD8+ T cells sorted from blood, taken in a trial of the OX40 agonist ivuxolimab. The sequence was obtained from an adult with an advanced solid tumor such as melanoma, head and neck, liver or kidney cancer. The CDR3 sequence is CASSERGRLEQYF. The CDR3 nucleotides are TGTGCCAGCAGTGAAAGGGGACGACTCGAGCAGTACTTC.